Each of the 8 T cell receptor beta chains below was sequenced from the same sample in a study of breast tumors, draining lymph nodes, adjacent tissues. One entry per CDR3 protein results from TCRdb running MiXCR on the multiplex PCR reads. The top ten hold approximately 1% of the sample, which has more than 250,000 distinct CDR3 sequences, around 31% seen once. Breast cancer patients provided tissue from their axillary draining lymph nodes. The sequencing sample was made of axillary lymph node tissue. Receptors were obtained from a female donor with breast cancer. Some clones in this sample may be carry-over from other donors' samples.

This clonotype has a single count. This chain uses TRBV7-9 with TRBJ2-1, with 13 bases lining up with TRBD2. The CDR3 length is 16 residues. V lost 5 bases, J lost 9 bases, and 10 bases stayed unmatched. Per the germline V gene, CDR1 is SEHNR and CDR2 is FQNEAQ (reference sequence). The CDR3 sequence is CASSPGLAGAGGEQFF. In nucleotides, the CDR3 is TGTGCCAGCAGCCCAGGACTAGCGGGAGCGGGTGGTGAGCAGTTCTTC. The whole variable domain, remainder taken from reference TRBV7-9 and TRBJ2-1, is DTGVSQNPRHKITKRGQNVTFRCDPISEHNRLYWYRQTLGQGPEFLTYFQNEAQLEKSRLLSDRFSAERPKGSFSTLEIQRTEQGDSAMYLCASSPGLAGAGGEQFFGPGTRLTVL.

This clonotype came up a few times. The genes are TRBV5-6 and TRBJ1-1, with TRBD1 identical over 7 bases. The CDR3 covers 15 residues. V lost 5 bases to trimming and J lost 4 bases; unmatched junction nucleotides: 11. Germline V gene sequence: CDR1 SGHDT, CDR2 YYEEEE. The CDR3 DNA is TGTGCCAGCAGTACCGGGACAGCGTCCAGCACTGAAGCTTTCTTT. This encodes CASSTGTASSTEAFF.

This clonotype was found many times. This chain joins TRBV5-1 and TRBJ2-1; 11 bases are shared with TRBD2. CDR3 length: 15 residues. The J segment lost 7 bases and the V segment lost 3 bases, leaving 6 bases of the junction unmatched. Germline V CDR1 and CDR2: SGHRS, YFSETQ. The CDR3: CASSSGTSGPNEQFF. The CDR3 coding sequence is TGCGCCAGCAGCTCTGGGACTAGCGGACCGAATGAGCAGTTCTTC.

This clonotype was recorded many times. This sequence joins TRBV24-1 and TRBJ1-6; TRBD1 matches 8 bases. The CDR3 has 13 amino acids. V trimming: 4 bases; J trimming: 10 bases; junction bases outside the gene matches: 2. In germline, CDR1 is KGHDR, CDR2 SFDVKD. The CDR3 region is CATSEQGGSPLHF. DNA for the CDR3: TGTGCCACCAGTGAACAGGGGGGATCACCCCTCCACTTT.

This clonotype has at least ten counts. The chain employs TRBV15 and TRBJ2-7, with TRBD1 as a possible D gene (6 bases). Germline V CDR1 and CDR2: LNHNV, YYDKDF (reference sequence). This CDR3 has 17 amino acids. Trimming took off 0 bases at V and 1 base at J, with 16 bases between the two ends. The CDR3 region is CATSRDWGRGSSYEQYF. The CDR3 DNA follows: TGTGCCACCAGCAGAGATTGGGGCAGGGGTTCTTCCTACGAGCAGTACTTC.

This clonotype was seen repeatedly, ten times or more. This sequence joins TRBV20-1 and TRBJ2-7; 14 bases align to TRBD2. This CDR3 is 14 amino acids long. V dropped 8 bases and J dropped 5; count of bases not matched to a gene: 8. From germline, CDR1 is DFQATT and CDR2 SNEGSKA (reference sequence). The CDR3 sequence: CSTGTSGRADEQYF. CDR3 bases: TGCAGTACCGGGACTAGCGGGAGAGCTGACGAGCAGTACTTC.

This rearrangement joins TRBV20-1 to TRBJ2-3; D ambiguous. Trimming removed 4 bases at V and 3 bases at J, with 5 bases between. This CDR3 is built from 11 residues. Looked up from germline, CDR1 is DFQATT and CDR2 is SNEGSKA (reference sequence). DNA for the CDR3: TGCAGTGCTACCGGGACAGATACGCAGTATTTT. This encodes CSATGTDTQYF.

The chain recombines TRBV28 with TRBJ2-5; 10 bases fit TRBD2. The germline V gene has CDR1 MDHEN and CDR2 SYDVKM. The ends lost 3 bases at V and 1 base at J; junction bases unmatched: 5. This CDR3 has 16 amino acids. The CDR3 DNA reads TGTGCCAGCAGTTTCTCGGGACTAGCGTCCCAAGAGACCCAGTACTTC. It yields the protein CASSFSGLASQETQYF.